The clone carrying this T cell receptor (beta chain) has just a few counts. The record originates from a study of sequential checkpoint blockade in melanoma. Study details: Each arm's sequence ended with maintenance nivolumab.

The treatment here: randomized to nivolumab then ipilimumab (arm A) or the reverse (arm B). V was cut by 5 bases and J by 7 bases, with 17 bases left in between. CDR3 length equals 15 residues. The germline V gene has CDR1 SEHNR and CDR2 FQNEAQ (reference sequence). Sequencing used immunoSEQ multiplex PCR; TCRdb keeps in-frame clones, though not all of them. This sample has about 12,000 clones, with about 65% found just once. This chain connects TRBV7-9 to TRBJ1-4; D might be TRBD1 (5 bases). The receptor comes from a human donor with melanoma. The material was CD8+ T cells sorted from blood (inferred from file names), obtained from a patient given nivolumab and ipilimumab in sequence. The CDR3: CASSDAREAIEKLFF. For the CDR3, the DNA is TGTGCCAGCAGCGACGCCAGGGAGGCGATTGAAAAACTGTTTTTT.